The text below deals with one T cell receptor (beta chain). Its antigen is not known. The data were taken from a study of T cell repertoires in cytomegalovirus infection. On the study more broadly: Recently identified HLA-C-restricted CMV epitopes and well-studied HLA-B-restricted CMV epitopes were used by the study. From public TCR beta signatures came an indication of both CMV infection and matching HLA type. General study points: Cumulative public TCR beta family frequency identified carriers of CMV plus the relevant HLA. There were HLA-C-restricted CMV-specific TCR beta clonotypes dominating the ex vivo response.

One entry per CDR3 protein, called by TCRdb with MiXCR from the reads. The repertoire holds about 830,000 distinct CDR3 sequences, with 32% as singletons. Germline V gene data show CDR1 as SNHLY and CDR2 as FYNNEI. The CDR3 consists of 13 residues. V was shortened by 3 bases and J by 8 bases, with 11 bases between the two germline ends. Source: cultured CD8+ T cells from PBMCs, taken from culture after CMV antigen stimulation. The TCR sequence derives from a human donor in good health (CMV status not recorded). Some clones in this sample may be carry-over from other donors' samples. The chain carries TRBV2 and TRBJ2-1; no reliable D call. CDR3 coding DNA: TGTGCCAGCAGTGATCAAGACACCTATGAGCAGTTCTTC. Its protein is CASSDQDTYEQFF.